A selection of T cell receptor beta chains follows, all from one sample in a study of CD8 T cells in ankylosing spondylitis. One entry per CDR3 protein, called by TCRdb with MiXCR from the 5' RACE reads. The sample shows 250,000 to 400,000 distinct CDR3 sequences, more than 9% of them seen only once. Specimen: blood, either unsorted or a sorted T cell fraction (not recorded which). These TCRs come from a female donor with ankylosing spondylitis or in good health (not recorded which). Each CDR3 is given with its conserved first and last residue. The D gene is left open where the match is weak. Expanded clones are given a class, and other clones once, few, many or no size at all.

TRBJ1-1 TRBD1 - TRBV4-2 CASSQESGGATEAFF TGTGCCAGCAGCCAAGAATCAGGGGGCGCGACTGAAGCTTTCTTT
TRBJ2-7 - many TRBV12-3/TRBV12-4 CASSPEGEQYF TGTGCCAGCAGTCCCGAGGGCGAGCAGTACTTC
TRBJ1-2 TRBD1 many TRBV6-2/TRBV6-3 CASSRTGPIYGYTF TGTGCCAGCAGCCGGACAGGGCCCATCTATGGCTACACCTTC
TRBJ2-1 TRBD1 many TRBV11-2 CASSPPRGQGNEQFF TGTGCCAGCAGCCCCCCCAGGGGGCAAGGCAATGAGCAGTTCTTC
TRBJ2-3 TRBD2 - TRBV20-1 CSAAGTSGRGGDTQYF TGCAGTGCTGCCGGGACTAGCGGTCGTGGGGGAGATACGCAGTATTTT
TRBJ2-7 TRBD2 many TRBV20-1 CSARLAGNYEQYF TGCAGTGCCCGACTAGCGGGAAACTACGAGCAGTACTTC
TRBJ2-7 TRBD2 many TRBV12-3/TRBV12-4 CASSLGSGRLYEQYF TGTGCCAGCAGTTTGGGGAGCGGGAGGTTGTACGAGCAGTACTTC
TRBJ2-5 TRBD2 medium-sized TRBV28 CASGDSGGEETQYF TGTGCCAGCGGGGATAGCGGGGGCGAAGAGACCCAGTACTTC
TRBJ2-3 - many TRBV29-1 CSVVSLFVINTDTQYF TGCAGCGTTGTGTCACTTTTTGTTATCAACACAGATACGCAGTATTTT
TRBJ2-7 - once TRBV27 CASSLKQPSYEQYF TGTGCCAGCAGTCTGAAACAGCCCTCCTACGAGCAGTACTTC
TRBJ2-2 TRBD2 - TRBV12-3/TRBV12-4 CANSGGANGELFF TGTGCCAATAGCGGGGGGGCGAACGGGGAGCTGTTTTTT
TRBJ2-7 - many TRBV20-1 CSARKHLSSYEQYF TGCAGTGCTAGAAAACATCTGAGCTCCTACGAGCAGTACTTC
TRBJ2-7 TRBD1 few TRBV5-1 CASTTTGGSYEQYF TGCGCCTCGACGACCACAGGGGGATCCTACGAGCAGTACTTC
TRBJ2-2 TRBD2 - TRBV11-2 CASSFLGLAGGHTGELFF TGTGCCAGCAGCTTCCTCGGACTAGCGGGAGGGCACACCGGGGAGCTGTTTTTT
TRBJ1-5 - - TRBV18 CASSPDSSSQPQHF TGTGCCAGCTCACCTGATTCGAGTTCTCAGCCCCAGCATTTT
TRBJ2-3 TRBD2 - TRBV6-2/TRBV6-3 CASWIAGLTDTQYF TGTGCCAGCTGGATAGCGGGGCTCACAGATACGCAGTATTTT
TRBJ1-2 TRBD1 - TRBV7-8 CASGTAWEGYTF TGTGCCAGCGGGACAGCCTGGGAGGGCTACACCTTC
TRBJ2-1 TRBD2 - TRBV5-1 CASSLPLAGEDEQFF TGCGCCAGCAGCTTGCCTCTAGCGGGAGAGGATGAGCAGTTCTTC
TRBJ1-2 - many TRBV6-5 CASSYETYTRYGYTF TGTGCCAGCAGTTACGAAACCTACACACGATATGGCTACACCTTC
TRBJ2-7 TRBD2 few TRBV4-2 CASSQGTSGIYEQYF TGTGCCAGCAGCCAGGGTACTAGCGGGATCTACGAGCAGTACTTC
TRBJ1-1 - many TRBV27 CASSFSSFGTEAFF TGTGCCAGCAGCTTTAGTAGCTTTGGCACTGAAGCTTTCTTT
TRBJ1-1 TRBD1 many TRBV20-1 CSAREGGQGIRQAFF TGCAGTGCTAGAGAGGGGGGACAGGGAATACGTCAAGCTTTCTTT
TRBJ2-1 - few TRBV10-3 CAISESGTYVYNEQFF TGTGCCATCAGTGAGTCCGGGACGTACGTTTACAATGAGCAGTTCTTC
TRBJ2-2 - - TRBV11-1 CASSQDRGGANTGELFF TGTGCCAGCAGCCAAGACAGGGGAGGGGCGAACACCGGGGAGCTGTTTTTT
TRBJ2-1 TRBD2 many TRBV5-1 CASSLVTSGSGDEQFF TGCGCCAGCAGCTTGGTAACTAGCGGGAGTGGGGATGAGCAGTTCTTC
TRBJ2-2 - many TRBV4-3 CASSHHDKFTGELFF TGCGCCAGCAGCCACCACGACAAGTTCACCGGGGAGCTGTTTTTT
TRBJ2-3 - few TRBV3-1 CASSPRGLSTDTQYF TGTGCCAGCAGCCCCAGAGGGCTGAGCACAGATACGCAGTATTTT
TRBJ1-4 - - TRBV6-2/TRBV6-3 CASSRSRKNEKLFF TGTGCCAGTTCCAGGAGCAGGAAAAATGAAAAACTGTTTTTT
TRBJ1-5 TRBD1 few TRBV12-3/TRBV12-4 CASSTGQGVSNQPQHF TGTGCCAGCAGTACCGGACAGGGGGTGAGCAATCAGCCCCAGCATTTT
TRBJ2-2 - many TRBV19 CASRQAPGSGELFF TGTGCCAGTAGACAGGCCCCAGGGTCTGGGGAGCTGTTTTTT
TRBJ2-5 - few TRBV25-1 CASSSQYGETQYF TGTGCCAGCAGTTCCCAATACGGAGAGACCCAGTACTTC
TRBJ1-1 - many TRBV12-3/TRBV12-4 CASRGGANTEAFF TGTGCCAGCAGGGGCGGGGCGAACACTGAAGCTTTCTTT
TRBJ2-5 TRBD2 many TRBV28 CASSPLAGESETQYF TGTGCCAGCAGCCCCCTAGCGGGGGAATCAGAGACCCAGTACTTC
TRBJ2-5 - many TRBV7-2 CASSLALGRGETQYF TGTGCCAGCAGCTTAGCGCTAGGCCGAGGGGAGACCCAGTACTTC
TRBJ1-2 - many TRBV7-9 CASPKGYTF TGTGCCTCCCCCAAGGGCTACACCTTC
TRBJ2-2 TRBD2 - TRBV27 CASSTGTSGRLGELFF TGTGCCAGCAGTACCGGGACTAGCGGGAGGTTAGGGGAGCTGTTTTTT
TRBJ1-6 - many TRBV7-2 CASSSGRVKMGSPLHF TGTGCCAGCAGCTCCGGAAGGGTTAAAATGGGTTCACCCCTCCACTTT
TRBJ1-2 - many TRBV3-1 CASSPEGVYGYTF TGTGCCAGCAGCCCGGAGGGGGTTTATGGCTACACCTTC
TRBJ1-5 - - TRBV6-1 CASSPRGTRQPQHF TGTGCCAGCAGCCCTAGGGGGACCAGGCAGCCCCAGCATTTT
TRBJ2-1 TRBD2 - TRBV20-1 CSASRSIREGEQFF TGCAGTGCTAGCCGATCGATTAGGGAGGGTGAGCAGTTCTTC
TRBJ2-3 TRBD1 many TRBV10-3 CAISHGTGITDTQYF TGTGCCATCAGTCATGGGACAGGGATCACAGATACGCAGTATTTT
TRBJ2-2 TRBD2 few TRBV20-1 CSARQGGSGGHTGELFF TGCAGTGCTCGTCAGGGGGGTAGCGGGGGCCATACCGGGGAGCTGTTTTTT
TRBJ2-7 - many TRBV7-9 CASSSRVGAVYF TGTGCCAGCAGCTCCCGCGTTGGAGCCGTGTACTTC
TRBJ2-5 TRBD1 many TRBV20-1 CSARVTGRETQYF TGCAGTGCTAGAGTGACAGGGAGAGAGACCCAGTACTTC
TRBJ2-5 TRBD1 few TRBV20-1 CSARQGVEETQYF TGCAGTGCCCGCCAGGGGGTTGAGGAGACCCAGTACTTC
TRBJ2-1 TRBD2 - TRBV20-1 CCARAGASGRAVNEQFF TGCTGTGCTAGAGCGGGGGCTAGCGGGAGGGCCGTCAATGAGCAGTTCTTC
TRBJ1-5 - few TRBV6-1 CASNEKGGDQPQHF TGTGCCAGCAATGAAAAGGGCGGGGATCAGCCCCAGCATTTT
TRBJ2-5 - few TRBV20-1 CSATTGWRVETQYF TGCAGTGCTACCACAGGGTGGAGGGTAGAGACCCAGTACTTC
TRBJ2-2 - - TRBV5-1 CASSLDRGASTGELFF TGCGCCAGCAGCTTGGATCGGGGGGCGTCGACCGGGGAGCTGTTTTTT
TRBJ2-4 - many TRBV20-1 CSAGSGMGAKNIQYF TGCAGTGCTGGGTCGGGAATGGGGGCCAAAAACATTCAGTACTTC
TRBJ2-7 - - TRBV5-1 CASSFGTLYEQYF TGCGCCAGCAGCTTCGGGACATTATACGAGCAGTACTTC
TRBJ1-5 TRBD1 few TRBV27 CASSPTGQGGQPQHF TGTGCCAGCAGTCCGACTGGACAGGGTGGCCAGCCCCAGCATTTT
TRBJ2-1 - - TRBV30 CAWSPSYNEQFF TGTGCCTGGAGCCCCTCGTACAATGAGCAGTTCTTC